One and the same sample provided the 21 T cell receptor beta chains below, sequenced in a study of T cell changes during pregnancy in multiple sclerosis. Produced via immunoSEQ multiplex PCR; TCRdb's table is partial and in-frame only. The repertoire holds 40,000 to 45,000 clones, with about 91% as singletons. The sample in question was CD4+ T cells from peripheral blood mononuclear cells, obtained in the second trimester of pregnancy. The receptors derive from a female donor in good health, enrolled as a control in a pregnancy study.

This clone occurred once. CDR3: CASSWGTASYNEQFF. In DNA form, the CDR3 reads TGTGCCAGCAGTTGGGGGACAGCCTCCTACAATGAGCAGTTCTTC. J is TRBJ2-1 and V is TRBV6-5, with 7 bases aligning to TRBD1. The CDR3 totals 15 residues. After removal of 4 bases from V and 0 bases from J, the junction contained 3 bases not matched to a gene. Germline assignment: CDR1 MNHEY and CDR2 SVGAGI.

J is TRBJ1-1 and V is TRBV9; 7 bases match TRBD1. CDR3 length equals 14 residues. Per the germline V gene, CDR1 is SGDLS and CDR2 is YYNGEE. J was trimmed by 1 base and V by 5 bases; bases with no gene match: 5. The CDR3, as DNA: TGTGCCAGCAGTCCCGGGACAGCGAACACTGAAGCTTTCTTT. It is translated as CASSPGTANTEAFF.

The CDR3 is CASRALTVAKNIQYF. DNA for the CDR3: TGTGCCAGCAGGGCGTTGACTGTCGCCAAAAACATTCAGTACTTC. The chain joins TRBV6-5 to TRBJ2-4, with D unresolved. This CDR3 is built from 15 residues. Germline CDR1 and CDR2: MNHEY and SVGAGI. The V and J ends lost 6 bases and 1 base respectively, with 13 bases between them.

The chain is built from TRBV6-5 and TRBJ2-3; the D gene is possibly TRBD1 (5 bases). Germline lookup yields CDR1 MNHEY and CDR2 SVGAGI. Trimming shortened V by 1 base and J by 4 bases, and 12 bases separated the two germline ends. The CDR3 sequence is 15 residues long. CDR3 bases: TGTGCCAGCAGTTACTATACAGCAGGGCCAGATACGCAGTATTTT. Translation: CASSYYTAGPDTQYF.

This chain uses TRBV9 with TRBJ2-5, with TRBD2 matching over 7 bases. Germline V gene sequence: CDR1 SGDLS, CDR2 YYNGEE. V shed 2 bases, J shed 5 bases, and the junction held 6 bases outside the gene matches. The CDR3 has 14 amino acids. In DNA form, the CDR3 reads TGTGCCAGCAGCGTGGGCGGGAGTGAGGAGACCCAGTACTTC. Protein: CASSVGGSEETQYF.

This CDR3 is CASEASGKETQYF. CDR3 sequence (DNA): TGTGCCTCGGAGGCTAGCGGGAAAGAGACCCAGTACTTC. The genes are TRBV28 and TRBJ2-5; 9 bases agree with TRBD2. V lost 11 bases, J lost 3 bases, and 7 bases stayed unmatched. CDR1 is MDHEN and CDR2 is SYDVKM in the germline V gene. The CDR3 is 13 residues long. Looking up the rest from reference TRBV28 and TRBJ2-5 gives the full variable domain: DVKVTQSSRYLVKRTGEKVFLECVQDMDHENMFWYRQDPGLGLRLIYFSYDVKMKEKGDIPEGYSVSREKKERFSLILESASTNQTSMYLCASEASGKETQYFGPGTRLLVL.

The CDR3 spells CAISDGQADVGKLFF. The CDR3 DNA is TGTGCCATCAGTGACGGACAGGCTGACGTAGGAAAACTGTTTTTT. The chain recombines TRBV10-3 with TRBJ1-4; 7 nucleotides match TRBD1. This CDR3 is built from 15 residues. J lost 10 bases, V lost 3 bases, and 11 bases had no gene match. Per the germline V gene, CDR1 is ENHRY and CDR2 is SYGVKD.

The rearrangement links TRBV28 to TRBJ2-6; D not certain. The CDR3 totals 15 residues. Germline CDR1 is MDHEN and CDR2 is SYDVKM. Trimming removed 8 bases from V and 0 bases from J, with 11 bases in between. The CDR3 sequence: CASEQAHSGANVLTF. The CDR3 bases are TGTGCCAGCGAGCAGGCCCACTCTGGGGCCAACGTCCTGACTTTC. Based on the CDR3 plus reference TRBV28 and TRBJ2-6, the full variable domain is DVKVTQSSRYLVKRTGEKVFLECVQDMDHENMFWYRQDPGLGLRLIYFSYDVKMKEKGDIPEGYSVSREKKERFSLILESASTNQTSMYLCASEQAHSGANVLTFGAGSRLTVL.

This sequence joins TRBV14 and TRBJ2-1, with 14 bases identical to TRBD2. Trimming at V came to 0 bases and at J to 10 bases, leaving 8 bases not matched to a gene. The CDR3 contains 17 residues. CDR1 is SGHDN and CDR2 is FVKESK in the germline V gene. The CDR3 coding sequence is TGTGCCAGCAGCCAAGATATTCCGGGACTAGCGGGGGCCGAGCAGTTCTTC. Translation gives CASSQDIPGLAGAEQFF.

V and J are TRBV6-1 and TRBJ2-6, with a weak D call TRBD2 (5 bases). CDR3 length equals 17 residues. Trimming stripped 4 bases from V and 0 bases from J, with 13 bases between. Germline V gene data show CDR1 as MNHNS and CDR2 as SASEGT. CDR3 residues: CASSVLRDSSGANVLTF. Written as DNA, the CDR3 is TGTGCCAGCAGTGTCCTCCGGGATTCCTCTGGGGCCAACGTCCTGACTTTC.

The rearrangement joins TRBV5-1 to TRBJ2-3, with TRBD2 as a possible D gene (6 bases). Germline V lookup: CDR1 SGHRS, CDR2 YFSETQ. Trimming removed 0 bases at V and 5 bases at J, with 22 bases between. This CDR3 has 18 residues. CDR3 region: CASSLGVGGKFLEDTQYF. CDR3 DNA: TGCGCCAGCAGCTTGGGAGTTGGGGGGAAGTTCTTGGAAGATACGCAGTATTTT. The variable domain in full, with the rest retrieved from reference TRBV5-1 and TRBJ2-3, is KAGVTQTPRYLIKTRGQQVTLSCSPISGHRSVSWYQQTPGQGLQFLFEYFSETQRNKGNFPGRFSGRQFSNSRSEMNVSTLELGDSALYLCASSLGVGGKFLEDTQYFGPGTRLTVL.

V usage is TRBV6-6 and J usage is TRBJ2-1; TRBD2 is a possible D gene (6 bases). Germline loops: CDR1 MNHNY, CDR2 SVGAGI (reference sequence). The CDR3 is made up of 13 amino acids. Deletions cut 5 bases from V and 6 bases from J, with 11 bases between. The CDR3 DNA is TGTGCCAGCAGTGGCCGGGACTCCAATGAGCAGTTCTTC. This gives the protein CASSGRDSNEQFF.

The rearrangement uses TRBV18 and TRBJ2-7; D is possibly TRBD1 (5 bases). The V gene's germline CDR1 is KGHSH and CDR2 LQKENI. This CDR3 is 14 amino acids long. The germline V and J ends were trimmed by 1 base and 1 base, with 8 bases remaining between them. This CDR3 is CASSPRTGSYEQYF. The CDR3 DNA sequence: TGTGCCAGCTCACCACGTACAGGATCCTACGAGCAGTACTTC.

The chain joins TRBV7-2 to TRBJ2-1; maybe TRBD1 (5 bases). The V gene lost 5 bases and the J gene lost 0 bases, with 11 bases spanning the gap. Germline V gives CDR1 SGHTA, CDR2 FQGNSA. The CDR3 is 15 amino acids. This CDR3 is CASSPRVSSYNEQFF. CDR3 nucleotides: TGTGCCAGCAGCCCCAGGGTCAGCTCCTACAATGAGCAGTTCTTC.

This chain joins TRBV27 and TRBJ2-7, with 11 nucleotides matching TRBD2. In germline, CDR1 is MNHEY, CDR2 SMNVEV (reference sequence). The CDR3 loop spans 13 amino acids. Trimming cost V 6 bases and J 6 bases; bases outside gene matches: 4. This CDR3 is CASRLAGAAEQYF. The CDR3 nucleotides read TGTGCCAGCAGACTAGCGGGAGCGGCCGAGCAGTACTTC.

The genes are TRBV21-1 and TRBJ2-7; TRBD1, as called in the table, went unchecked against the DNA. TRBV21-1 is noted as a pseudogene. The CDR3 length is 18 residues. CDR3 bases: TGTGCCAGCAGCTCCCGGGACAGGGGCGGCATTGACGCCTACGAGCAGTACTTC. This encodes CASSSRDRGGIDAYEQYF.

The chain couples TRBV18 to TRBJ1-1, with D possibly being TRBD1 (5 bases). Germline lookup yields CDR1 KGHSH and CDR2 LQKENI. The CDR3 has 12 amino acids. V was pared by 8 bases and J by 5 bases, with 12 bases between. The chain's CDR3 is CASRPQGTEAFF. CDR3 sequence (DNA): TGTGCCAGCCGTCCCCAGGGAACTGAAGCTTTCTTT.

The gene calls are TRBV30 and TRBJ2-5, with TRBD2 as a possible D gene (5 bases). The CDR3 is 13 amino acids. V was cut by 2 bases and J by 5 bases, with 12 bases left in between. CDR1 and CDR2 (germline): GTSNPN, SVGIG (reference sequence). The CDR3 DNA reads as TGTGCCTGGAGTCCGGGGAGTGGTGAGACCCAGTACTTC. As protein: CAWSPGSGETQYF.

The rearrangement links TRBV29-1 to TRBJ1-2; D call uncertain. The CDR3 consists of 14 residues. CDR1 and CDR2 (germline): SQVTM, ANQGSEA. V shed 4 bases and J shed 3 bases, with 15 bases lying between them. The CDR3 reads CSVGGPRGDYGYTF. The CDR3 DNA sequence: TGCAGCGTTGGCGGCCCCCGGGGAGACTATGGCTACACCTTC.

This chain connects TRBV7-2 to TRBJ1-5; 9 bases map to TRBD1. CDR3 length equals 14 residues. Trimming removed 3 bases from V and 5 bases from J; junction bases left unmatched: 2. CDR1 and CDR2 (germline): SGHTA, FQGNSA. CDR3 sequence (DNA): TGTGCCAGCAGCTTCCGACAGGGGGATCAGCCCCAGCATTTT. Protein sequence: CASSFRQGDQPQHF.

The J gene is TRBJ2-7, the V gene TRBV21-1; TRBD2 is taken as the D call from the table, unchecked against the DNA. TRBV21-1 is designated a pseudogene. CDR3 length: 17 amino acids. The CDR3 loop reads CASSKAGTSGDSYEQYF. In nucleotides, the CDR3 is TGTGCCAGCAGCAAAGCCGGGACTAGCGGGGATTCTTACGAGCAGTACTTC.